This is a list of T cell receptor beta chains from one sample in a study of T cell repertoires in aging, cancer and after chemotherapy. MiXCR was run by TCRdb on the multiplex PCR reads, yielding one entry per CDR3 protein. The data contain 1,500 to 2,000 distinct CDR3 sequences, under 40% of them singletons. The sample consisted of blood. These TCRs come from a human donor with a solid tumor. Each CDR3 is given with its conserved first and last residue. D genes are given only for firm matches. Clone size is shown for a subset of rows, as once, few, many or a class of expanded clone.

j_call d_call clone_size v_call cdr3_nt cdr3_aa
TRBJ1-5 TRBD1 . TRBV5-1 TGCGCCAGCAGCTTGTCAGACAGGGTCAATCAGCCCCAGCATTTT CASSLSDRVNQPQHF
TRBJ2-4 . once TRBV10-3 TGTGCCATCACCCCGGGACCGAAAGCCAAAAACATTCAGTACTTC CAITPGPKAKNIQYF
TRBJ1-2 TRBD1 . TRBV6-6 TGTGCCAGCAGTTCCCCGAGGGACAGCGCCTATGGCTACACCTTC CASSSPRDSAYGYTF
TRBJ1-2 TRBD1 few TRBV30 TGTGCCTGGACCCCTCCGGACAGGGGGCCTGGCTACACCTTC CAWTPPDRGPGYTF
TRBJ2-5 . . TRBV7-9 TGTGCCAGCAGCCAAGGAGGACTGGGTCAAGAGACCCAGTACTTC CASSQGGLGQETQYF
TRBJ2-1 . large TRBV15 TGTGCCACCGAACCAGTGAGGGGTAGGGATGAGCAGTTCTTC CATEPVRGRDEQFF
TRBJ1-2 . . TRBV5-4 TGTGCCAGCAGCTTTGGGACACGGACTAACTATGGCTACACCTTC CASSFGTRTNYGYTF
TRBJ2-5 TRBD2 few TRBV7-9 TGTGCCAGTACTAGCGAAGAGACCCAGTACTTC CASTSEETQYF
TRBJ1-6 TRBD1 few TRBV27 TGTGCCAGCAGTTTATGGGCAGGGGGATCACCCCTCCACTTT CASSLWAGGSPLHF
TRBJ2-3 . . TRBV4-3 TGCGCCAGCAGCCAAGTGGCCAGGGCAGGGGATACGCAGTATTTT CASSQVARAGDTQYF
TRBJ1-2 . . TRBV6-6 TGTGCCAGCAGTTATAGGGAGCCCAAGGTTTCTGGCTACACCTTC CASSYREPKVSGYTF
TRBJ2-5 . . TRBV5-6 TGCGCCAGCGGATCCCGCCAAGAGACCCAGTACTTC CASGSRQETQYF
TRBJ2-7 . . TRBV27 TGTGCCAGCAGTTCCCCGGCGAGCTCCTACGAGCAGTACTTC CASSSPASSYEQYF
TRBJ2-3 . . TRBV27 TGTGCCAGCAGTTTTGAGTGGGGCGCGGATACGCAGTATTTT CASSFEWGADTQYF
TRBJ2-5 TRBD2 few TRBV19 TGTGCCAGTAGCACATTCGGGGAGGGAGAGACCCAGTACTTC CASSTFGEGETQYF
TRBJ1-3 . . TRBV5-1 TGCGCCAGCAGCCGAAACGACAGAGCCTCTGGAAACACCATATATTTT CASSRNDRASGNTIYF
TRBJ2-1 TRBD1 . TRBV24-1 TGTGCCACCAGTGGGGACAGGTTGGGGAGCTCCTACAATGAGCAGTTCTTC CATSGDRLGSSYNEQFF
TRBJ2-1 . . TRBV20-1 TGCAGTCAGACCTCGGGGCACTCCTACAATGAGCAGTTCTTC CSQTSGHSYNEQFF
TRBJ2-1 TRBD2 . TRBV11-1 TGTGCCAGCAGCTTAACTAGCGGGTTATACAATGAGCAGTTCTTC CASSLTSGLYNEQFF
TRBJ2-7 TRBD1 few TRBV29-1 TGCAGCGTTGAGAAGGGGGACAGGGGTTACGAGCAGTACTTC CSVEKGDRGYEQYF
TRBJ2-1 . . TRBV20-1 TGCAGTGCTCTAAGTAGCGGATACTACAATGAGCAGTTCTTC CSALSSGYYNEQFF
TRBJ2-3 TRBD2 . TRBV5-6 TGTGCCAGCAGCTTGGGGACTAGCGGGGGAGATACGCAGTATTTT CASSLGTSGGDTQYF
TRBJ2-1 . . TRBV27 TGTGCCAGCAGTTCTGGAGGATTTGGGGAGAGCGAGCAGTTCTTC CASSSGGFGESEQFF
TRBJ1-4 . . TRBV30 TGTGCCTGGAGTGAGCGAGGGAGGAGAAATGAAAAACTGTTTTTT CAWSERGRRNEKLFF
TRBJ2-2 . . TRBV28 TGTGCCAGCAGTTTTGGGGGTCTGGGCGTGGAGCTGTTTTTT CASSFGGLGVELFF
TRBJ1-1 . few TRBV30 TGTGCCTGGATCCCTTGGGCCTCGGGCAGTGAAGCTTTCTTT CAWIPWASGSEAFF
TRBJ2-1 TRBD2 . TRBV12-3/TRBV12-4 TGTGCCAGCAGTTTAATGGCGGGGGTGGAGCAGTTCTTC CASSLMAGVEQFF
TRBJ2-1 TRBD2 . TRBV6-6 TGTGCCAGCAGTCAGGGACTAGCGTCGTTTGAGCAGTTCTTC CASSQGLASFEQFF
TRBJ2-3 TRBD2 once TRBV18 TGTGCCAGCTCACCGACTAGCGGGGGCACAGATACGCAGTATTTT CASSPTSGGTDTQYF
TRBJ1-6 . . TRBV6-2/TRBV6-3 TGTGCCAGCCTCCGGGAAAGGGGGTCCTATAATTCACCCCTCCACTTT CASLRERGSYNSPLHF
TRBJ1-2 . . TRBV19 TGTGCCAGTAGTAGGAGGACAAACCATGGCTACACCTTC CASSRRTNHGYTF
TRBJ1-2 . once TRBV18 TGTGCCAGCTCACCACCGGAGGGGTTCAATGGCTACACCTTC CASSPPEGFNGYTF
TRBJ2-7 . . TRBV12-3/TRBV12-4 TGTGCCAGCTCTTGGGATTACTACGAGCAGTACTTC CASSWDYYEQYF
TRBJ2-7 TRBD2 . TRBV20-1 TGCAGTGCTAGAGGTGGGACTAGCGGTCTTAGCTACGAGCAGTACTTC CSARGGTSGLSYEQYF
TRBJ2-7 . few TRBV27 TGTGCCAGCAGTCCCCCAGGGCCAGAGCAGTACTTC CASSPPGPEQYF
TRBJ1-5 . . TRBV7-9 TGTGCCAGCAGCTTCGGACCTGGCGGAGCAAATCAGCCCCAGCATTTT CASSFGPGGANQPQHF
TRBJ2-5 TRBD1 . TRBV18 TGTGCCAGCTCACCAAGACAGGGCGGCGGAGAGACCCAGTACTTC CASSPRQGGGETQYF
TRBJ1-5 . . TRBV19 TGTGCCAGTAGTTACAGTTCCTGGAATCCCCAGCATTTT CASSYSSWNPQHF
TRBJ1-4 . . TRBV5-3 TGTGCCAGAAGCTTGGGAGGTGAAAAACTGTTTTTT CARSLGGEKLFF
TRBJ2-1 . . TRBV11-1 TGTGCCAGCAGCTTGGGACGCCTCAATGAGCAGTTCTTC CASSLGRLNEQFF
TRBJ1-5 . . TRBV5-1 TGCGCCAGCAGCTTGGAAGGCTATAGCAATCAGCCCCAGCATTTT CASSLEGYSNQPQHF